Presented here are 3 T cell receptor beta chains from one specimen sequenced in a study of Tregs in tolerant kidney transplant recipients (dated by TCRdb to between 2018 and 2020). The library relied on the immunoSEQ multiplex PCR assay. Drawn from immuneACCESS, this table holds only the in-frame rearrangements with V and J called that TCRdb kept. Clones are partly lost; checked studies trace under half to an unresolved V gene and leave the rest unexplained. Recorded for this sample are around 230,000 clones; 80% to 85% of them occurred a single time. 0.5% to 0.65% of the sample comes from the top ten. Material: CD4+ T cells from blood. These receptors were obtained from a human donor in good health.

The chain carries TRBV5-1 and TRBJ2-5; TRBD2 matches 8 bases. J gave up 6 bases and V 0 bases, and 1 base lay outside the gene matches. The length of the CDR3 is 13 residues. Germline-derived CDR1 and CDR2 are SGHRS and YFSETQ. CDR3 nucleotides: TGCGCCAGCAGCTTGGGCGGGAGGCAGACCCAGTACTTC. Its translation is CASSLGGRQTQYF. The complete variable domain, with remaining parts taken from reference TRBV5-1 and TRBJ2-5, reads KAGVTQTPRYLIKTRGQQVTLSCSPISGHRSVSWYQQTPGQGLQFLFEYFSETQRNKGNFPGRFSGRQFSNSRSEMNVSTLELGDSALYLCASSLGGRQTQYFGPGTRLLVL.

The J gene is TRBJ2-7, the V gene TRBV15; D possibly matches TRBD1 or TRBD2 (5 bases each). Trimming pared 0 bases from V and 1 base from J, leaving 10 bases between. The length of the CDR3 is 15 residues. Germline CDR1 reads LNHNV; CDR2 reads YYDKDF (reference sequence). CDR3 nucleotides: TGTGCCACCAGCAGAGATGAGGGACCGTCCTACGAGCAGTACTTC. This sequence encodes CATSRDEGPSYEQYF.

The chain is built from TRBV19 and TRBJ2-1, with 7 positions matching TRBD1. Per germline, CDR1 LNHDA and CDR2 SQIVND (reference sequence). CDR3 length: 11 residues. With V trimmed by 7 bases and J by 8 bases, 2 bases remained unmatched. The CDR3 bases are TGTGCCAGTACCGACAGGGATGAGCAGTTCTTC. It encodes CASTDRDEQFF. Full variable domain (missing parts from reference TRBV19 and TRBJ2-1): DGGITQSPKYLFRKEGQNVTLSCEQNLNHDAMYWYRQDPGQGLRLIYYSQIVNDFQKGDIAEGYSVSREKKESFPLTVTSAQKNPTAFYLCASTDRDEQFFGPGTRLTVL.